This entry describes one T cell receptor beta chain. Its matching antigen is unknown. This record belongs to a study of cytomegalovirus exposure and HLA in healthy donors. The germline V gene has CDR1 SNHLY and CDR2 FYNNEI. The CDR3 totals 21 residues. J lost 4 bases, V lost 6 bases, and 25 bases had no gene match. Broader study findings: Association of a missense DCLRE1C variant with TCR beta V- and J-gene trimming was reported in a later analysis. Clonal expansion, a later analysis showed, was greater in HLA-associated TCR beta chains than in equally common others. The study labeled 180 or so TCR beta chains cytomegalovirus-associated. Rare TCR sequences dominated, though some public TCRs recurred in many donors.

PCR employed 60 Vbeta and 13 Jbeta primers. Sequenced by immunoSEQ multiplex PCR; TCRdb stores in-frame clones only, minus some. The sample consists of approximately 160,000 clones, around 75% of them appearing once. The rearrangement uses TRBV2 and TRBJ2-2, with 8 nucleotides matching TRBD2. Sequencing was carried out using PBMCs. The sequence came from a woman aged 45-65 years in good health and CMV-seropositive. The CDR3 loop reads CASRGTIVRTSNGWGTGELFF. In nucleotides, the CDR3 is TGTGCCAGCAGAGGGACCATCGTCCGGACTAGCAACGGGTGGGGCACCGGGGAGCTGTTTTTT.